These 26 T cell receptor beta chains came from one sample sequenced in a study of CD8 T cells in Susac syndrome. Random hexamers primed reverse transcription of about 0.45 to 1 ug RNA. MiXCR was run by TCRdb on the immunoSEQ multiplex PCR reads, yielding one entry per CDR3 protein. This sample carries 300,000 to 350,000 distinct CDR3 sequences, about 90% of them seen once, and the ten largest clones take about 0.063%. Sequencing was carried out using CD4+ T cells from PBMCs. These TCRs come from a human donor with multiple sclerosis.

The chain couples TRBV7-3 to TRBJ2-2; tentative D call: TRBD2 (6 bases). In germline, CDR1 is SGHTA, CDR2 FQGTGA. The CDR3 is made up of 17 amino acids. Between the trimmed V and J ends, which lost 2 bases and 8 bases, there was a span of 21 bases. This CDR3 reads CASSLSPGLSLGGELFF. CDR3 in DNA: TGTGCCAGCAGCTTATCCCCGGGACTGTCTTTAGGAGGGGAGCTGTTTTTT.

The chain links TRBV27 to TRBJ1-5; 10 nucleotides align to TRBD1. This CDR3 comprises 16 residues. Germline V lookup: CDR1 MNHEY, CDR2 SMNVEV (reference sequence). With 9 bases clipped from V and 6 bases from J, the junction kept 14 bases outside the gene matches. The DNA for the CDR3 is TGTGCCAGTGCAAGGACAGGGGGTAGGGTGAGTCAGCCCCAGCATTTT. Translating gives CASARTGGRVSQPQHF.

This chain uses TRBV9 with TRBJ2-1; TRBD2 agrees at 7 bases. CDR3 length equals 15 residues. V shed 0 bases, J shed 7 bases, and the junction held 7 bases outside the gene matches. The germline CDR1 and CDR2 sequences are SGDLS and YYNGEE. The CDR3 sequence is CASSVAGGRGNEQFF. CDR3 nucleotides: TGTGCCAGCAGCGTAGCCGGCGGGAGAGGAAATGAGCAGTTCTTC.

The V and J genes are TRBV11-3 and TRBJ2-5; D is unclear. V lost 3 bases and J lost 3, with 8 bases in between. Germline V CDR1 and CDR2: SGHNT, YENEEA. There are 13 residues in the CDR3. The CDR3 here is CASSLGWKETQYF. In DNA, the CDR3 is TGTGCCAGCAGCTTGGGGTGGAAAGAGACCCAGTACTTC.

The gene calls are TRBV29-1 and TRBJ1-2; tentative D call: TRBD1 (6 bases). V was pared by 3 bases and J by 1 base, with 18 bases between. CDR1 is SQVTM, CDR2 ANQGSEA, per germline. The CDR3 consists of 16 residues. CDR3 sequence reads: CSVEGLFGQSNYGYTF. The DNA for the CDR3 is TGCAGCGTTGAGGGTCTGTTTGGACAGAGTAACTATGGCTACACCTTC. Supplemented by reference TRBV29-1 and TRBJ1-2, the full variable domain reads SAVISQKPSRDICQRGTSLTIQCQVDSQVTMMFWYRQQPGQSLTLIATANQGSEATYESGFVIDKFPISRPNLTFSTLTVSNMSPEDSSIYLCSVEGLFGQSNYGYTFGSGTRLTVV.

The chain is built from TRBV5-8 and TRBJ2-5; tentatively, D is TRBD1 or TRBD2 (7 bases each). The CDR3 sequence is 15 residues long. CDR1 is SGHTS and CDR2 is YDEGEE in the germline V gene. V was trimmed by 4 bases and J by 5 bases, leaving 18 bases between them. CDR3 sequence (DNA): TGTGCCAGCAGCCCGGACAGGCGGGGAGGGGAGACCCAGTACTTC. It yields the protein CASSPDRRGGETQYF.

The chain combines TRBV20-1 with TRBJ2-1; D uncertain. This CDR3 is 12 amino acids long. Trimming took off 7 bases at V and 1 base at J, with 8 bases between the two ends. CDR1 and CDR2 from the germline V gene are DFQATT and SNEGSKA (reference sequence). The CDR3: CSGAGSYNEQFF. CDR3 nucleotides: TGCAGTGGGGCTGGTTCCTACAATGAGCAGTTCTTC.

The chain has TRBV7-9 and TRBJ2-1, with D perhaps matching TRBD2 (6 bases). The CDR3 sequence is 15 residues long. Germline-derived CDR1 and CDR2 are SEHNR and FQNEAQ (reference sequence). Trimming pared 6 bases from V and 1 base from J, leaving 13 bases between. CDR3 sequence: CASSSRRESYNEQFF. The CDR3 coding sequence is TGTGCCAGCAGTTCCCGACGGGAGTCCTACAATGAGCAGTTCTTC.

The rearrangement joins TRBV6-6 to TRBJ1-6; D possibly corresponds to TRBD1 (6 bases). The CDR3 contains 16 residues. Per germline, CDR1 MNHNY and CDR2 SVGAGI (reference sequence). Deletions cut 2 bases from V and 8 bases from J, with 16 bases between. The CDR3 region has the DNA TGTGCCAGCAGTTACGCGGGGGGGAGGGGGGATTCACCCCTCCACTTT. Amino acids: CASSYAGGRGDSPLHF.

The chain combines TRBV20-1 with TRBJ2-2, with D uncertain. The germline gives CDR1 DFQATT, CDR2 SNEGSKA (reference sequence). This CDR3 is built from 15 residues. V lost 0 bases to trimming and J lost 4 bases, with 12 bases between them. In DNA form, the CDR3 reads TGCAGTGCTAGAGATTCCCAGGTTCGCACCGGGGAGCTGTTTTTT. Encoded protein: CSARDSQVRTGELFF.

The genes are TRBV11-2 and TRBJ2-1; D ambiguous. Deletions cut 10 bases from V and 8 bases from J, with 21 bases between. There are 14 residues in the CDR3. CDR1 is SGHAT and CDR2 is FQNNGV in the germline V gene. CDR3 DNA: TGTGCCACCCAGCCCCCGGTGGGTATCGATGAGCAGTTCTTC. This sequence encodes CATQPPVGIDEQFF.

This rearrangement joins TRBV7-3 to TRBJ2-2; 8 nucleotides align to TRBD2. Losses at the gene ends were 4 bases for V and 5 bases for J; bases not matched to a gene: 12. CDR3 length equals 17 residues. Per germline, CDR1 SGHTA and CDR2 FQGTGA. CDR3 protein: CASSSAGAGGVTGELFF. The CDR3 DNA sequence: TGTGCCAGCAGCTCCGCCGGGGCGGGAGGAGTTACCGGGGAGCTGTTTTTT.

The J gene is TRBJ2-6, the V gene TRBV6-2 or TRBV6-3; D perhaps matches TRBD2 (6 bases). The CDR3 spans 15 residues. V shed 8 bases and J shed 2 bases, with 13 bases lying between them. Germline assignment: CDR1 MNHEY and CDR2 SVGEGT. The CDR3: CASHGGGTGANVLTF. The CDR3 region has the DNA TGTGCCAGCCACGGGGGTGGGACTGGGGCCAACGTCCTGACTTTC.

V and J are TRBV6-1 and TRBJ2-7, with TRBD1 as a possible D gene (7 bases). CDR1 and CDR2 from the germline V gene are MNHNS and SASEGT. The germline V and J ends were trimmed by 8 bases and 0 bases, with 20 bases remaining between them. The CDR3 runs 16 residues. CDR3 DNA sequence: TGTGCCAGCGCTCAAAACGCGCGGGACAGCTCCTACGAGCAGTACTTC. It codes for CASAQNARDSSYEQYF.

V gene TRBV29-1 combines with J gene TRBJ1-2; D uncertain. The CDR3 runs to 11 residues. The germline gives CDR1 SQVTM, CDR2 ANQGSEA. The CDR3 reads CSASGRSGYTF. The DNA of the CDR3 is TGCAGTGCTAGCGGGCGCTCGGGCTACACCTTC. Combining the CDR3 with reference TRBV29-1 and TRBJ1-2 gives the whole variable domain SAVISQKPSRDICQRGTSLTIQCQVDSQVTMMFWYRQQPGQSLTLIATANQGSEATYESGFVIDKFPISRPNLTFSTLTVSNMSPEDSSIYLCSASGRSGYTFGSGTRLTVV.

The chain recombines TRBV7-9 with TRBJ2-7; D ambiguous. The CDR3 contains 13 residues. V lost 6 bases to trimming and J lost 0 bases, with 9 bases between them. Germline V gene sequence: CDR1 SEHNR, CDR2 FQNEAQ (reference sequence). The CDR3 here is CASRPPSSYEQYF. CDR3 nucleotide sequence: TGTGCCAGCAGGCCCCCTAGCTCCTACGAGCAGTACTTC.

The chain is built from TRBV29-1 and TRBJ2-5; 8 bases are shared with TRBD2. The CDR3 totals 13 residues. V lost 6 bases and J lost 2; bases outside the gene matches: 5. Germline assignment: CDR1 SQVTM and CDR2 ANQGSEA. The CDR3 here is CSVITSGQETQYF. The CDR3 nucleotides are TGCAGCGTAATAACTAGCGGACAAGAGACCCAGTACTTC.

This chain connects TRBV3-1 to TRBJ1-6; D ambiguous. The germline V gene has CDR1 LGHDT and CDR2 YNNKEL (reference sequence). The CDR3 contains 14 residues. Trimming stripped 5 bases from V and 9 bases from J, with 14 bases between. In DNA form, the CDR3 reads TGTGCCAGCAGCTCCACAAGGGCGGGTTCACCCCTCCACTTT. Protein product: CASSSTRAGSPLHF.

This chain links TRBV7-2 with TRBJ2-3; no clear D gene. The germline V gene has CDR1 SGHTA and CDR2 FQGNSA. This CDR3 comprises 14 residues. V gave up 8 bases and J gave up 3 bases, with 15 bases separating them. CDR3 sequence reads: CASLAIRNTDTQYF. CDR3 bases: TGTGCCAGCCTTGCAATTCGGAATACAGATACGCAGTATTTT.

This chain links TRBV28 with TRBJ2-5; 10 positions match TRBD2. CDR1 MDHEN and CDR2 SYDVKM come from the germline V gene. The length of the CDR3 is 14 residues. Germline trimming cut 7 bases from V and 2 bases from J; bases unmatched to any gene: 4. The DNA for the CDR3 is TGTGCCAGCAACTCACTAGCGGGGCAAGAGACCCAGTACTTC. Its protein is CASNSLAGQETQYF.

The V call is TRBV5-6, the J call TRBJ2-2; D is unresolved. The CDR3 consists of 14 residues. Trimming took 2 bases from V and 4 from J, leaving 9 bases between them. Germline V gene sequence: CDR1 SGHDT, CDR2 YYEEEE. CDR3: CASSFSLGTGELFF. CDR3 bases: TGTGCCAGCAGCTTCTCTCTGGGCACCGGGGAGCTGTTTTTT.

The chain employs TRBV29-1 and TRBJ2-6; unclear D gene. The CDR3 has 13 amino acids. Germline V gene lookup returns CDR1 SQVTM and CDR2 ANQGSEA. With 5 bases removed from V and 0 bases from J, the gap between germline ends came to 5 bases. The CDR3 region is CSVFHSGANVLTF. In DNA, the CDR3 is TGCAGCGTTTTTCACTCTGGGGCCAACGTCCTGACTTTC.

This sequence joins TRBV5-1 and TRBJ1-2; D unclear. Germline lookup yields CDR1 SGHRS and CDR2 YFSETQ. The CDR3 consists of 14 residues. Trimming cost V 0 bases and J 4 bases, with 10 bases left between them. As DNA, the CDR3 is TGCGCCAGCAGCTTGGAACGGACGGGCTATGGCTACACCTTC. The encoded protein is CASSLERTGYGYTF.

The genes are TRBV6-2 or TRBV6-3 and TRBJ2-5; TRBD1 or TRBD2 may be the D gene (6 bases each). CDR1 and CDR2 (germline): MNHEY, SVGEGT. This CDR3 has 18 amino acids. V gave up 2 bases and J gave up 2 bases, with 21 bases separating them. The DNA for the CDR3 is TGTGCCAGCAGTTACAGGGGGGCGGTCGGCGGGCTGCAAGAGACCCAGTACTTC. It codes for CASSYRGAVGGLQETQYF.

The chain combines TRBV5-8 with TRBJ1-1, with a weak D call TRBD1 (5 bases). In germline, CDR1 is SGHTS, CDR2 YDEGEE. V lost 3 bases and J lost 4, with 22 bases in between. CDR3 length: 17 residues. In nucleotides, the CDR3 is TGTGCCAGCAGCTCATTTCGGGACCGCCCCGGGACCACTGAAGCTTTCTTT. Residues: CASSSFRDRPGTTEAFF.

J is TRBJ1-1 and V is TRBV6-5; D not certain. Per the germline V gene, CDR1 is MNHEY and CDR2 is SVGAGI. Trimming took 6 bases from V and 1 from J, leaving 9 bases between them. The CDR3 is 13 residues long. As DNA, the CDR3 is TGTGCCAGCAGCGGGATCAGGAACACTGAAGCTTTCTTT. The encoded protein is CASSGIRNTEAFF.